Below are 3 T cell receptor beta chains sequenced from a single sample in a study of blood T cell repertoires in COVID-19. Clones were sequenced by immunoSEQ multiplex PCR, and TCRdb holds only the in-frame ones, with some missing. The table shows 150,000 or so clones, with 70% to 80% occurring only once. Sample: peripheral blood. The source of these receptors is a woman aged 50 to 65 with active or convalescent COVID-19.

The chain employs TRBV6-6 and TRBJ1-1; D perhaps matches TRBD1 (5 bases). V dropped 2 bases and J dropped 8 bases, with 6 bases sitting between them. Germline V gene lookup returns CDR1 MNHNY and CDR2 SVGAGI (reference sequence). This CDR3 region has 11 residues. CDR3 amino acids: CASSYDREAFF. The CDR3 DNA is TGTGCCAGCAGTTACGACAGAGAAGCTTTCTTT.

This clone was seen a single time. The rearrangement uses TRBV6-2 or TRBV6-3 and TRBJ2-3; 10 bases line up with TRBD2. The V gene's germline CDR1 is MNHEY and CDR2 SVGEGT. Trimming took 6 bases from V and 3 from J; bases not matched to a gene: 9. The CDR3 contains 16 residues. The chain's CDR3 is CASSTPLGLATDTQYF. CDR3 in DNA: TGTGCCAGCAGCACTCCCCTGGGACTAGCGACAGATACGCAGTATTTT.

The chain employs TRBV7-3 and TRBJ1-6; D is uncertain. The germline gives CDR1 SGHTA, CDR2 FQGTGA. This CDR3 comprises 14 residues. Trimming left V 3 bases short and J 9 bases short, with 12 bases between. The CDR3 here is CASSFGGRTSPLHF. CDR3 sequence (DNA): TGTGCCAGCAGCTTCGGAGGGAGGACTTCACCCCTCCACTTT.